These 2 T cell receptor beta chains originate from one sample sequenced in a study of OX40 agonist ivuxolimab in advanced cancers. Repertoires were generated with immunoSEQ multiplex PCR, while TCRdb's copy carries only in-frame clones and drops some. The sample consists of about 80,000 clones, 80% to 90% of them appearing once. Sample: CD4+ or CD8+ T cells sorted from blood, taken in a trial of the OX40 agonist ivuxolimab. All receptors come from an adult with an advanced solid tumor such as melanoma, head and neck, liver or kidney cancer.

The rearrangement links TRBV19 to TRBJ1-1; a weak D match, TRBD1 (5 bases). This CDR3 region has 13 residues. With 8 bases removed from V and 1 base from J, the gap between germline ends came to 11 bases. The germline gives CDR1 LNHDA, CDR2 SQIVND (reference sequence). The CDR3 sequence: CASYVTGNTEAFF. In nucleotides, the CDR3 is TGTGCCAGTTATGTCACAGGGAACACTGAAGCTTTCTTT.

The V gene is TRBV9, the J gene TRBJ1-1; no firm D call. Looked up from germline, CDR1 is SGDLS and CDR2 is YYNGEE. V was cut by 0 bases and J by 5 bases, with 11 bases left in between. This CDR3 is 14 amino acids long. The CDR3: CASSVAGYLTEAFF. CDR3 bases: TGTGCCAGCAGCGTAGCTGGTTATTTAACTGAAGCTTTCTTT.